Following are 14 T cell receptor beta chains from one sample sequenced in a study of cytomegalovirus exposure and HLA in healthy donors. PCR involved 60 Vbeta and 13 Jbeta primers. Assay used: immunoSEQ multiplex PCR; TCRdb lists only in-frame clones, some missing. The data show about 130,000 clones, 70% to 85% seen once. Sequenced input: PBMCs. The receptors here all came from a woman aged 60-75 years in good health and CMV-seropositive.

This clone appeared a few times. The rearrangement links TRBV5-1 to TRBJ2-1; 9 bases fit TRBD1. Trimming removed 4 bases from V and 8 bases from J; junction bases left unmatched: 10. The CDR3 is made up of 15 amino acids. CDR1 is SGHRS and CDR2 is YFSETQ in the germline V gene. The CDR3 DNA sequence: TGCGCCAGCAGCATTGGACAGGGGACGATGGATGAGCAGTTCTTC. Protein product: CASSIGQGTMDEQFF.

V gene TRBV29-1 combines with J gene TRBJ2-7; weak D call: TRBD1 (6 bases). Looked up from germline, CDR1 is SQVTM and CDR2 is ANQGSEA. The V end was cut by 1 base, the J end by 7 bases, with 11 bases between. The CDR3 has 12 residues. CDR3 sequence: CSVEVAGVEQYF. For the CDR3, the DNA is TGCAGCGTTGAAGTCGCAGGGGTAGAGCAGTACTTC.

The V gene is TRBV6-5, the J gene TRBJ1-2; D gene unclear. The CDR3 consists of 14 residues. V lost 2 bases and J 4 bases, leaving 11 bases between the germline ends. Germline CDR1 MNHEY, CDR2 SVGAGI. In DNA, the CDR3 is TGTGCCAGCAGTTACGACCCGGGAATCTATGGCTACACCTTC. It specifies CASSYDPGIYGYTF.

The chain couples TRBV28 to TRBJ1-5; unclear D gene. Trimming left V 7 bases short and J 2 bases short, with 12 bases between. This CDR3 has 14 amino acids. CDR1 is MDHEN, CDR2 SYDVKM, per germline. In nucleotides, the CDR3 is TGTGCCAGCAAAACTCCGGGAGGCAATCAGCCCCAGCATTTT. Its protein is CASKTPGGNQPQHF.

This chain uses TRBV19 with TRBJ1-2; the match to TRBD1 covers 7 bases. The CDR3 contains 14 residues. Germline-derived CDR1 and CDR2 are LNHDA and SQIVND (reference sequence). J lost 3 bases, V lost 6 bases, and 7 bases had no gene match. This CDR3 is CASSPGQTDYGYTF. CDR3 coding DNA: TGTGCCAGTAGCCCGGGACAGACCGACTATGGCTACACCTTC.

The sample holds one count of this clone. The rearrangement joins TRBV29-1 to TRBJ1-1; tentatively, D is TRBD1 (5 bases). Trimming cost V 4 bases and J 1 base, with 10 bases left between them. The CDR3 is 13 amino acids. The germline V gene encodes CDR1 SQVTM and CDR2 ANQGSEA. Written as DNA, the CDR3 is TGCAGCGTTGCCCCCCAGGGGAACACTGAAGCTTTCTTT. This translates into CSVAPQGNTEAFF.

The J gene is TRBJ1-2, the V gene TRBV11-2; perhaps TRBD1 as D (6 bases). The CDR3 spans 14 residues. The germline V gene encodes CDR1 SGHAT and CDR2 FQNNGV. The germline V and J ends were trimmed by 5 bases and 7 bases, with 17 bases remaining between them. This CDR3 is CASSPQRTDSGYTF. As DNA, the CDR3 is TGTGCCAGCAGCCCACAGAGGACAGATTCTGGCTACACCTTC.

The chain joins TRBV5-8 to TRBJ1-2; no firm D call. The ends were cut back, 0 bases at V and 4 bases at J, with 7 bases in the middle. The length of the CDR3 is 13 residues. The germline V gene encodes CDR1 SGHTS and CDR2 YDEGEE. The chain's CDR3 is CASSLEAGYGYTF. In nucleotides, the CDR3 is TGTGCCAGCAGCTTGGAAGCGGGCTATGGCTACACCTTC.

In this sample, this clone turned up once. V and J are TRBV9 and TRBJ2-1; 8 nucleotides line up with TRBD2. This CDR3 is 14 amino acids long. The V and J ends lost 7 bases and 7 bases, in that order; junction bases with no gene match: 10. From germline, CDR1 is SGDLS and CDR2 YYNGEE. CDR3 bases: TGTGCCAGCCTCCGGGGTGCGGGGGGTAATGAGCAGTTCTTC. Translating it yields CASLRGAGGNEQFF.

This clone was found a few times. The gene calls are TRBV6-1 and TRBJ1-2; TRBD1 matches 8 bases. CDR3 length equals 13 residues. In germline, CDR1 is MNHNS, CDR2 SASEGT. V was clipped by 4 bases and J by 4 bases; unmatched bases: 2. CDR3 nucleotides: TGTGCCAGCAGTGCAGGGGGCGCCTATGGCTACACCTTC. As protein: CASSAGGAYGYTF.

The chain combines TRBV5-1 with TRBJ2-7; D possibly corresponds to TRBD1 (5 bases). The V and J ends lost 0 bases and 0 bases respectively, with 16 bases between them. The CDR3 is made up of 17 amino acids. In germline, CDR1 is SGHRS, CDR2 YFSETQ. The CDR3 sequence is CASSLGLGQVHSYEQYF. For the CDR3, the DNA is TGCGCCAGCAGCTTGGGGCTGGGGCAGGTACACTCCTACGAGCAGTACTTC.

This clone was recorded only once. The chain is built from TRBV2 and TRBJ1-3; TRBD1 is a possible D gene (6 bases). The ends were cut back, 6 bases at V and 0 bases at J, with 9 bases in the middle. Germline V lookup: CDR1 SNHLY, CDR2 FYNNEI. The CDR3 is 14 amino acids. This CDR3 reads CASRGQLSGNTIYF. The CDR3 DNA reads as TGTGCCAGCAGAGGACAGCTCTCTGGAAACACCATATATTTT.

This rearrangement joins TRBV5-4 to TRBJ2-3, with 9 bases aligning to TRBD1. The CDR3 consists of 14 residues. CDR1 SGHNT and CDR2 YYREEE come from the germline V gene (reference sequence). Trimming cost V 3 bases and J 6 bases; bases outside gene matches: 5. The CDR3 nucleotides are TGTGCCAGCAGCTCGGGACAGGGTTGGGATACGCAGTATTTT. This encodes CASSSGQGWDTQYF.

The chain has TRBV6-6 and TRBJ2-3; 9 bases line up with TRBD2. After removal of 7 bases from V and 2 bases from J, the junction contained 7 bases not matched to a gene. Germline V lookup: CDR1 MNHNY, CDR2 SVGAGI (reference sequence). CDR3 length equals 15 residues. CDR3 loop: CASTQGLAITDTQYF. The DNA for the CDR3 is TGTGCCAGCACCCAGGGACTAGCCATCACAGATACGCAGTATTTT.